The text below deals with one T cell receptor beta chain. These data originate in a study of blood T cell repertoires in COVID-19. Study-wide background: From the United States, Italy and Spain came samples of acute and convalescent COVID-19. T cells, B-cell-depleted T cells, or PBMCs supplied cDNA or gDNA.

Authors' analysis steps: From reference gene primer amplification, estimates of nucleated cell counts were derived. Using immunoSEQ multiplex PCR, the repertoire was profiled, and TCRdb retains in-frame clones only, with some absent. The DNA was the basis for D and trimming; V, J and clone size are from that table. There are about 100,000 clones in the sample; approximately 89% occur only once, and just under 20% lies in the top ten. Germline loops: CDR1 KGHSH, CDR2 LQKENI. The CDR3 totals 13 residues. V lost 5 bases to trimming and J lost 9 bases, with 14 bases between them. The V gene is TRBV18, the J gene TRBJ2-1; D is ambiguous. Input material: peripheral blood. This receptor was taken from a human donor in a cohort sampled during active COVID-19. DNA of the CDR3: TGTGCCAGCTCAACTTCAGCGCACGGTGAGCAGTTCTTC. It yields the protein CASSTSAHGEQFF.